The clone carrying this TCR beta chain was counted only a few times. The target antigen is unknown. The data were obtained in a study of T-cell reconstitution after alpha-beta-depleted transplantation in children. Molecular barcoding with unique molecular identifiers was used for the TCRbeta library. TCRdb analysed the PCR reads with MiXCR anew, one entry per CDR3 protein. Of about 980,000 distinct CDR3 sequences in the sample, 25% to 30% were seen once. V was pared by 8 bases and J by 8 bases, with 9 bases of the junction left unmatched. Germline V gene data show CDR1 as WSHSY and CDR2 as SAAADI. CDR3 length: 13 residues. Overall study findings and caveats: After transplant, at about two months, alpha-beta T cells were reportedly derived from several hundred expanded graft clones. Recipient T cells and thymic progenitors that survived were the source of the high TCRbeta diversity seen at day 60 in some patients.

The receptor was derived from a boy in the first two years of life who had a stem cell transplant for SCID, so the T cells may come from the graft donor. This material consisted of PBMCs, mostly from graft donor cells, taken 360 days after TCRalphabeta/CD19-depleted stem cell transplant. The V gene is TRBV10-2, the J gene TRBJ2-1; 7 bases map to TRBD1. CDR3 protein: CASVDRVFDEQFF. CDR3 DNA: TGCGCCAGCGTCGACAGGGTCTTCGATGAGCAGTTCTTC.